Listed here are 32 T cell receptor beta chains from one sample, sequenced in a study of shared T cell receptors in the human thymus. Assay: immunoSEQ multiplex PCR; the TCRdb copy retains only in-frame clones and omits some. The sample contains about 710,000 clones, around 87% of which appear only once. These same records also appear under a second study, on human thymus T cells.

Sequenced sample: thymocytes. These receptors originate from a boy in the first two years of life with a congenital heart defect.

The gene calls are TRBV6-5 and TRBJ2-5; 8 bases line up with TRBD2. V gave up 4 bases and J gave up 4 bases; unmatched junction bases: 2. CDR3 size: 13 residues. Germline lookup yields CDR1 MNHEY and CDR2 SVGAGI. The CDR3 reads CASSLAGLETQYF. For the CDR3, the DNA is TGTGCCAGCAGTTTAGCGGGGCTAGAGACCCAGTACTTC.

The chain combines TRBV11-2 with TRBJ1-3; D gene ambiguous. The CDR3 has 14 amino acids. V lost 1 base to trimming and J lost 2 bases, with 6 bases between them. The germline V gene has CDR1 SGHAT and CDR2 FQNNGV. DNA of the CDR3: TGTGCCAGCAGCTTAGTAGTTACTGGAAACACCATATATTTT. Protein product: CASSLVVTGNTIYF.

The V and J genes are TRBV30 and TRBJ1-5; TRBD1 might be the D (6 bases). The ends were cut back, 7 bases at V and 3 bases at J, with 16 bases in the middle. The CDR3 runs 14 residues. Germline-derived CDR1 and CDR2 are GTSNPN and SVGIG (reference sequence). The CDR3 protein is CASGGGRHNQPQHF. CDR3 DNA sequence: TGTGCCTCGGGGGGCGGGCGCCACAATCAGCCCCAGCATTTT.

CDR3 coding DNA: TGCAGCGTTGACTCAGAGGGACAGTACACTGAAGCTTTCTTT. Residues: CSVDSEGQYTEAFF. This chain connects TRBV29-1 to TRBJ1-1; TRBD1 matches at 7 bases. The CDR3 is 14 residues long. V lost 3 bases and J lost 3; bases outside the gene matches: 7. Germline V gene data show CDR1 as SQVTM and CDR2 as ANQGSEA.

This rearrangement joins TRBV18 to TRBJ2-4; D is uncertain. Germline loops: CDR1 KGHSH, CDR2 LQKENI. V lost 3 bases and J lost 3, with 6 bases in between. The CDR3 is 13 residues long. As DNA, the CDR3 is TGTGCCAGCTCACCGCGGAGCAAAAACATTCAGTACTTC. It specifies CASSPRSKNIQYF.

CDR3 coding DNA: TGTGCCAGCAGACCGGGACTCTCCTACGAGCAGTACTTC. As protein: CASRPGLSYEQYF. This chain joins TRBV27 and TRBJ2-7; perhaps TRBD2 as D (6 bases). The CDR3 extends over 13 amino acids. Germline values: CDR1 MNHEY, CDR2 SMNVEV (reference sequence). The V and J ends lost 6 bases and 0 bases respectively, with 9 bases between them.

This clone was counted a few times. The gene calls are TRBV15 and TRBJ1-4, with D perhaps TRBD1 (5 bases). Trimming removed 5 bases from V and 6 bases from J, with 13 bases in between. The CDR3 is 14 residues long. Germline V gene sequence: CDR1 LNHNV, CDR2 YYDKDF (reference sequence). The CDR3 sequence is CATSVTQGDEKLFF. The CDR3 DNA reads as TGTGCCACCAGCGTCACGCAGGGTGATGAAAAACTGTTTTTT.

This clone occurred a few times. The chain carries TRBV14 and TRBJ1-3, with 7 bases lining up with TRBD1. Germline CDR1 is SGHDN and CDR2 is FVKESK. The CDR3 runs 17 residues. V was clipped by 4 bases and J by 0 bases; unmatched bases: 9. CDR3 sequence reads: CASSPGQAHPSGNTIYF. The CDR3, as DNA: TGTGCCAGCAGCCCTGGACAGGCCCACCCCTCTGGAAACACCATATATTTT.

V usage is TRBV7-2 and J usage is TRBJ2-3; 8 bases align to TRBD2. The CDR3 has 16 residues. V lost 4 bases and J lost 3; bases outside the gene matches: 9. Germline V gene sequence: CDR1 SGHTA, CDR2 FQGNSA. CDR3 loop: CASSSRPGLDTDTQYF. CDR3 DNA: TGTGCCAGCAGCTCACGACCGGGACTAGATACAGATACGCAGTATTTT.

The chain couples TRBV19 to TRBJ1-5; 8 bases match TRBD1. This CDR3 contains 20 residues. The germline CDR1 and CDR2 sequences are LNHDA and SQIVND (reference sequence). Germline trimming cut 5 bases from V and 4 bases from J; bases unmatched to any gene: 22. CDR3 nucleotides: TGTGCCAGTAGTCCACTCACTAAGTGGGACAGGAAACTCACTAATCAGCCCCAGCATTTT. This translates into CASSPLTKWDRKLTNQPQHF.

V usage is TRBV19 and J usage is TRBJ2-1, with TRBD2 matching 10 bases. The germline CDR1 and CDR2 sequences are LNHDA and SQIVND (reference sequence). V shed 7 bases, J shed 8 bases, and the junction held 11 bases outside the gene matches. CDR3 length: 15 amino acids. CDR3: CASTTLAGGLDEQFF. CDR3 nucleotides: TGTGCCAGTACCACCTTAGCGGGGGGTCTGGATGAGCAGTTCTTC.

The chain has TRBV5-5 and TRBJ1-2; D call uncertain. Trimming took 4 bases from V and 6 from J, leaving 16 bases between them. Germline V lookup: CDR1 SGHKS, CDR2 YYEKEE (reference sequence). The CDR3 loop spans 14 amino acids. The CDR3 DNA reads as TGTGCCAGCAGCCCACCTGTTCATTGGCATGGCTACACCTTC. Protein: CASSPPVHWHGYTF.

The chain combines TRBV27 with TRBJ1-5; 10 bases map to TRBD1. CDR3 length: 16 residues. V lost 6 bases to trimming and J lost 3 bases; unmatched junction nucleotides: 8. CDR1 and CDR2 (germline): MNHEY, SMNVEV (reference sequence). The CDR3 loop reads CASRPRGTGDNQPQHF. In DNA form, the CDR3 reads TGTGCCAGCAGGCCCAGGGGGACAGGGGACAATCAGCCCCAGCATTTT.

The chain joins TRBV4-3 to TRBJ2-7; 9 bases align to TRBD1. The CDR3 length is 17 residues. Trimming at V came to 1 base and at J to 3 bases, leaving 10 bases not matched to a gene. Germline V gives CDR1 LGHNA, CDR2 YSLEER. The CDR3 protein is CASSQGGDRDRVYEQYF. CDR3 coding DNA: TGCGCCAGCAGCCAAGGAGGCGACCGGGACAGGGTCTACGAGCAGTACTTC.

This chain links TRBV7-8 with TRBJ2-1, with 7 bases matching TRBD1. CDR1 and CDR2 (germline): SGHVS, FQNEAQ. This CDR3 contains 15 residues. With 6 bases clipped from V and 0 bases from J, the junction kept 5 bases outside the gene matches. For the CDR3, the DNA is TGTGCCAGCAGTAGGGGGCGGCGCTCCTACAATGAGCAGTTCTTC. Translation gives CASSRGRRSYNEQFF.

The CDR3 DNA reads as TGTGCCTGGCTAAGCGGGGCCCGCCAAGAGACCCAGTACTTC. It codes for CAWLSGARQETQYF. The rearrangement uses TRBV30 and TRBJ2-5; TRBD2 aligns across 7 bases. Germline V CDR1 and CDR2: GTSNPN, SVGIG (reference sequence). J gave up 1 base and V 5 bases, and 7 bases lay outside the gene matches. This CDR3 has 14 amino acids.

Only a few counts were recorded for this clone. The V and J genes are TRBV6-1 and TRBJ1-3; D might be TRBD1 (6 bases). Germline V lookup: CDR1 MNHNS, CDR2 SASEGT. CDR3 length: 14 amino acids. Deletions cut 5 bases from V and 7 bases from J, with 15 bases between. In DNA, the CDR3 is TGTGCCAGCAGTCTGGACTTGAGGGGGAACACCATATATTTT. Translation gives CASSLDLRGNTIYF.

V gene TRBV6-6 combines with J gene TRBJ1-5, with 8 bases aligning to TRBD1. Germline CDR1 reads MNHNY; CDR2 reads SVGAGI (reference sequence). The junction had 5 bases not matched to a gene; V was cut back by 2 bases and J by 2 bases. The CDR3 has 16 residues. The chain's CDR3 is CASSYVAGGGNQPQHF. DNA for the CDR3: TGTGCCAGCAGTTACGTCGCAGGGGGCGGCAATCAGCCCCAGCATTTT.

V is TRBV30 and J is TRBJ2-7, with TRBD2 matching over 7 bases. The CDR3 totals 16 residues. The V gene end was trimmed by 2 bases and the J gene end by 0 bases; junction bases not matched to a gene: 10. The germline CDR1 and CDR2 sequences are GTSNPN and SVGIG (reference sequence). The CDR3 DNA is TGTGCCTGGAGTTATACCGGGGGGAGGAGCTCCTACGAGCAGTACTTC. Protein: CAWSYTGGRSSYEQYF.

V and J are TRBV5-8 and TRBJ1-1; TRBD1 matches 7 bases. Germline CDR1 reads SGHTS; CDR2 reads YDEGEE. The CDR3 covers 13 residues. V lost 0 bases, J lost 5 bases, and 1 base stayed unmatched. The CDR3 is CASSLGRGTEAFF. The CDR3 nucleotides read TGTGCCAGCAGCTTGGGCAGGGGGACTGAAGCTTTCTTT.

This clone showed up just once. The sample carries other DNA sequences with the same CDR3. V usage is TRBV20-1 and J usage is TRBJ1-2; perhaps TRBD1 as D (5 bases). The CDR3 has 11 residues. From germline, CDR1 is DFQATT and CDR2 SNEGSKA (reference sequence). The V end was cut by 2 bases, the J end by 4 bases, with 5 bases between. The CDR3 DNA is TGCAGTGCTAGACAGGGCTATGGCTACACCTTC. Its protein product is CSARQGYGYTF.

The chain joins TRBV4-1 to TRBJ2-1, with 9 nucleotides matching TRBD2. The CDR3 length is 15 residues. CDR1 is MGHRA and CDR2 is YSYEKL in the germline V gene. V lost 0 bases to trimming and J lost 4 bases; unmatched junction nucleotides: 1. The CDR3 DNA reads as TGCGCCAGCAGCCAAGAGCGGGGGGGGTACAATGAGCAGTTCTTC. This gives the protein CASSQERGGYNEQFF.

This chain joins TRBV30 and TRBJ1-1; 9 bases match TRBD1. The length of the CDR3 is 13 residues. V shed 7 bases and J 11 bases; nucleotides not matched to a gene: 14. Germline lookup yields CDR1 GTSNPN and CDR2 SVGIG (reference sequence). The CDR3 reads CASKQGAARRAFF. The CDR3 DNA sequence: TGTGCCTCCAAACAGGGGGCTGCCCGTCGGGCTTTCTTT.

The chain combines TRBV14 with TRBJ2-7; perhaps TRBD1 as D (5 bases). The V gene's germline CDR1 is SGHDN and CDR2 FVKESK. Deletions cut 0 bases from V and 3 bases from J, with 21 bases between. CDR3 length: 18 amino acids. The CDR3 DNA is TGTGCCAGCAGCCAAGATATAGGGGAAAGTTTTCGCCGCTACGAGCAGTACTTC. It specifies CASSQDIGESFRRYEQYF.

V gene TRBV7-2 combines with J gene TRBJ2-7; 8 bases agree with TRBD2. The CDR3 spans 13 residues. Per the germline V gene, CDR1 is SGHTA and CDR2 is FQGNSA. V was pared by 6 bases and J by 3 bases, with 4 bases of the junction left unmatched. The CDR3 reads CASRTGTSYEQYF. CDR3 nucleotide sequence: TGTGCCAGCAGAACCGGGACTAGCTACGAGCAGTACTTC.

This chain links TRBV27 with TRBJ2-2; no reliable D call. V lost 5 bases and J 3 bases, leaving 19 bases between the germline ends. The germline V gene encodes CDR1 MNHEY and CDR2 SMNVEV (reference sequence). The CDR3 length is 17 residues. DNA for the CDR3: TGTGCCAGCAGTCCCCGCAGAGGCGGCAAATACACCGGGGAGCTGTTTTTT. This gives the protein CASSPRRGGKYTGELFF.

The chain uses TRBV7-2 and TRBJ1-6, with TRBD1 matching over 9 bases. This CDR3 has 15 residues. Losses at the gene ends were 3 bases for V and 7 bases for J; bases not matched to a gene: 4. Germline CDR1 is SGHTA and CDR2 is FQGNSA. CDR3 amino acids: CASSFPGQGNSPLHF. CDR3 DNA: TGTGCCAGCAGCTTTCCGGGACAGGGAAATTCACCCCTCCACTTT.

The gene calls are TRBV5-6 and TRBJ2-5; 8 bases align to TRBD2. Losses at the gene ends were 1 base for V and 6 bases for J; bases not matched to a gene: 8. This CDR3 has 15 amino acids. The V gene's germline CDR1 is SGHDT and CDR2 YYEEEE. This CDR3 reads CASSLQRERGKTQYF. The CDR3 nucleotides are TGTGCCAGCAGCTTGCAGCGGGAGCGGGGGAAGACCCAGTACTTC.

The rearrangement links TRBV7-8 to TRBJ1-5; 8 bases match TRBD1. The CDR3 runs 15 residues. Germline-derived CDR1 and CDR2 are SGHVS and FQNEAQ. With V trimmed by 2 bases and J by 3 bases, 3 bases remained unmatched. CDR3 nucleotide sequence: TGTGCCAGCAGCTTAAGGGACAGGCTCAATCAGCCCCAGCATTTT. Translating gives CASSLRDRLNQPQHF.

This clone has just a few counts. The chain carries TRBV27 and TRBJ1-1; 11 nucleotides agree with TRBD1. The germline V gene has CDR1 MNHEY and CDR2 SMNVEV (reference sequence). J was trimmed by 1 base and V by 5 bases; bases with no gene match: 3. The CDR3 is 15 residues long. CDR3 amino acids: CASSTDRGPNTEAFF. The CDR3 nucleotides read TGTGCCAGCAGTACGGACAGGGGGCCGAACACTGAAGCTTTCTTT.

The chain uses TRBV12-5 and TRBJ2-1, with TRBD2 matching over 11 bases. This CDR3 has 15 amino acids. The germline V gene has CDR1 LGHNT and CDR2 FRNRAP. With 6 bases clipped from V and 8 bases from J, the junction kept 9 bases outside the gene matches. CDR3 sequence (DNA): TGTGCTAGTGGGTCTACTAGCGGGAGTTCACATGAGCAGTTCTTC. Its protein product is CASGSTSGSSHEQFF.

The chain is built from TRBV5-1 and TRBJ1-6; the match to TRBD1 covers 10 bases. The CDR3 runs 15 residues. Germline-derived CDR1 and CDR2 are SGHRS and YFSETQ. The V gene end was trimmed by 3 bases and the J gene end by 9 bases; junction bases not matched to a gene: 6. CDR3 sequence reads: CASSSTTGGGSPLHF. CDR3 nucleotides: TGCGCCAGCAGCTCTACGACAGGGGGCGGTTCACCCCTCCACTTT.